These 11 T cell receptor beta chains were all obtained from the same sample, sequenced in a study of tissue T cells after allogeneic stem cell transplantation. Produced via immunoSEQ multiplex PCR; TCRdb's table is partial and in-frame only. Of roughly 130 clones in the sample, 77% were seen once. Sample: descending colon tissue, taken at autopsy. The receptors here all came from a female patient between 40 and 69 years old with steroid-refractory graft-versus-host disease after an allogeneic stem cell transplant. A share of the T cells may be of graft donor origin.

The chain combines TRBV24-1 with TRBJ2-7, with TRBD2 matching over 9 bases. CDR1 and CDR2 from the germline V gene are KGHDR and SFDVKD. V was pared by 7 bases and J by 12 bases, with 15 bases of the junction left unmatched. The CDR3 contains 14 residues. CDR3 loop: CATREDGSGSPRYF. CDR3 coding DNA: TGTGCCACCAGGGAGGATGGTAGCGGGAGTCCTCGGTACTTC.

The V call is TRBV12-5, the J call TRBJ2-2; tentative D call: TRBD1 (6 bases). CDR1 LGHNT and CDR2 FRNRAP come from the germline V gene. V gave up 3 bases and J gave up 1 base, with 15 bases separating them. The CDR3 is 17 amino acids. CDR3 amino acids: CASGFTIDRLNTGELFF. CDR3 nucleotides: TGTGCTAGTGGTTTCACCATTGACAGGTTGAACACCGGGGAGCTGTTTTTT.

This chain uses TRBV7-8 with TRBJ2-5; TRBD2 might be the D (6 bases). Per germline, CDR1 SGHVS and CDR2 FQNEAQ. The CDR3 has 13 residues. V lost 5 bases and J lost 14, with 21 bases in between. The CDR3 DNA sequence: TGTGCCAGCAGCCCAGAGATTGGGGACTTAAAATACTTC. This encodes CASSPEIGDLKYF. The full variable domain, in which reference TRBV7-8 and TRBJ2-5 provide the parts outside the CDR3, is GAGVSQSPRYKVAKRGQDVALRCDPISGHVSLFWYQQALGQGPEFLTYFQNEAQLDKSGLPSDRFFAERPEGSVSTLKIQRTQQEDSAVYLCASSPEIGDLKYFGPGTRLLVL.

This sequence joins TRBV5-1 and TRBJ2-7; 11 bases line up with TRBD1. V lost 3 bases, J lost 4 bases, and 3 bases stayed unmatched. There are 14 residues in the CDR3. Germline CDR1 reads SGHRS; CDR2 reads YFSETQ. The CDR3 loop reads CASSWTGGGYEQYF. CDR3 in DNA: TGCGCCAGCAGCTGGACAGGGGGCGGGTACGAGCAGTACTTC.

The V call is TRBV5-4, the J call TRBJ2-3, with a tentative D call TRBD2 (5 bases). The germline gives CDR1 SGHNT, CDR2 YYREEE (reference sequence). V lost 4 bases and J 9 bases, leaving 12 bases between the germline ends. This CDR3 spans 12 amino acids. In DNA, the CDR3 is TGTGCCAGCAGCCGGGCGCCGGGGACGCAGTATTTT. Amino acids: CASSRAPGTQYF.

This rearrangement joins TRBV2 to TRBJ1-4; the D is unclear. CDR1 is SNHLY and CDR2 is FYNNEI in the germline V gene. The germline V and J ends were trimmed by 1 base and 8 bases, with 17 bases remaining between them. The CDR3 has 16 amino acids. The CDR3 region is CASSEDSRPPREKLFF. As DNA, the CDR3 is TGTGCCAGCAGTGAAGACTCGAGGCCCCCTAGGGAAAAACTGTTTTTT.

The chain couples TRBV28 to TRBJ2-3; D is unresolved. Trimming removed 1 base at V and 1 base at J, with 18 bases between. This CDR3 contains 18 residues. The germline gives CDR1 MDHEN, CDR2 SYDVKM. In nucleotides, the CDR3 is TGTGCCAGCAGTTTATCAGCGTGGCAGCTTCATGGCACAGATACGCAGTATTTT. It codes for CASSLSAWQLHGTDTQYF.

This chain uses TRBV28 with TRBJ2-3, with 8 bases fitting TRBD2. The junction had 5 bases not matched to a gene; V was cut back by 0 bases and J by 3 bases. The CDR3 is made up of 16 amino acids. Germline CDR1 MDHEN, CDR2 SYDVKM. DNA for the CDR3: TGTGCCAGCAGTTTATGGTTAGCGGGAAGTACAGATACGCAGTATTTT. Amino acid sequence: CASSLWLAGSTDTQYF.

The chain recombines TRBV6-6 with TRBJ2-1; weak D call: TRBD1 (7 bases). There are 15 residues in the CDR3. Germline V gene lookup returns CDR1 MNHNY and CDR2 SVGAGI (reference sequence). The V end was cut by 2 bases, the J end by 1 base, with 9 bases between. This CDR3 is CASSYPGGSYNEQFF. The DNA for the CDR3 is TGTGCCAGCAGTTACCCAGGGGGGTCCTACAATGAGCAGTTCTTC.

CDR3 sequence: CASSQTGSGANVLTF. CDR3 nucleotides: TGTGCCAGTAGCCAAACAGGCTCTGGGGCCAACGTCCTGACTTTC. V usage is TRBV19 and J usage is TRBJ2-6; D perhaps matches TRBD1 (5 bases). The CDR3 consists of 15 residues. V lost 6 bases, J lost 0 bases, and 9 bases lay in between. Germline lookup yields CDR1 LNHDA and CDR2 SQIVND (reference sequence).

The V call is TRBV11-2, the J call TRBJ2-2, with 11 bases that match TRBD2. CDR1 is SGHAT and CDR2 is FQNNGV in the germline V gene. The CDR3 has 18 residues. The V gene end was trimmed by 2 bases and the J gene end by 0 bases; junction bases not matched to a gene: 5. The CDR3 region is CASSLLASGRTNTGELFF. CDR3 in DNA: TGTGCCAGCAGCTTATTGGCTAGCGGGAGGACGAACACCGGGGAGCTGTTTTTT.